This record looks at one TCR beta chain sequence and its context. The record originates from a study of blood T cell repertoires in COVID-19. Looking at the study overall: There were acute and convalescent COVID-19 samples, and they came from the United States, Italy and Spain. Sources were T cells, B-cell-depleted T cells, or PBMCs; the material itself was cDNA or gDNA.

Original methodology: Estimates of nucleated cell counts were drawn from the amplification of reference gene primers. The data were produced by immunoSEQ multiplex PCR, yet TCRdb's version contains in-frame clones alone and is incomplete. The V and J calls and clone size were taken over from that table, and D and trimming were inferred from the DNA. Among over 150,000 clones listed, almost 85% were seen once. The germline V gene encodes CDR1 MNHEY and CDR2 SVGAGI. CDR3 length: 13 amino acids. V dropped 7 bases and J dropped 6 bases, with 10 bases sitting between them. Sequenced input: peripheral blood. The chain employs TRBV6-5 and TRBJ1-6; D perhaps matches TRBD1 (6 bases). This receptor was obtained from a man aged 18 to 30 with active or convalescent COVID-19. The CDR3 DNA sequence: TGTGCCAGCACAGGACAGTCTAATTCACCCCTCCACTTT. Translation: CASTGQSNSPLHF.